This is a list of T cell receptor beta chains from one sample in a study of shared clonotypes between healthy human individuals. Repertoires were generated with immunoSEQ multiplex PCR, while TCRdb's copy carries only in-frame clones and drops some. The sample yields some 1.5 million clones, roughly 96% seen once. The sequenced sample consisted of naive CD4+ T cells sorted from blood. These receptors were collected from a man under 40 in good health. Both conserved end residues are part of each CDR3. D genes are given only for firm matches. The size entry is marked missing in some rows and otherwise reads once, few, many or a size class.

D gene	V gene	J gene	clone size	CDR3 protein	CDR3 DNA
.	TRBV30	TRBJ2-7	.	CAWSVLGKTYEQYF	TGTGCCTGGAGTGTACTTGGCAAAACCTACGAGCAGTACTTC
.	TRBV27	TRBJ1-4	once	CASSLNWINEKLFF	TGTGCCAGCAGTTTAAATTGGATTAATGAAAAACTGTTTTTT
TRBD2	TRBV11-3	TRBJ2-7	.	CASSPGGVSSYEQYF	TGTGCCAGCAGCCCCGGGGGGGTGAGCTCCTACGAGCAGTACTTC
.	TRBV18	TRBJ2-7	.	CASSPTHTTEQYF	TGTGCCAGCTCTCCAACTCATACTACCGAGCAGTACTTC
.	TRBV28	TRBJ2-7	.	CASSGGSTGEQYF	TGTGCCAGCAGCGGGGGCTCTACGGGTGAGCAGTACTTC
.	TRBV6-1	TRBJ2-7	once	CASSEIGRASNEQYF	TGTGCCAGCAGTGAAATTGGTAGGGCTTCCAACGAGCAGTACTTC
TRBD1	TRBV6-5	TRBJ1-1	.	CASSMGTGGILFF	TGTGCCAGCAGCATGGGTACAGGGGGTATTTTATTCTTT
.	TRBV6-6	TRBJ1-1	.	CASSYSRGTANTEAFF	TGTGCCAGCAGTTACTCGAGAGGGACGGCGAACACTGAAGCTTTCTTT
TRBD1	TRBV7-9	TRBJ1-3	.	CASSGNRGTSGNTIYF	TGTGCCAGCAGCGGAAACAGGGGAACCTCTGGAAACACCATATATTTT
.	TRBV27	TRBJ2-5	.	CASSLGAGSPETQYF	TGTGCCAGCAGTTTAGGGGCAGGGAGCCCGGAGACCCAGTACTTC
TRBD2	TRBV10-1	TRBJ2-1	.	CASTLWGLAETTINEQFF	TGCGCCAGCACCCTTTGGGGACTAGCGGAAACGACAATAAATGAGCAGTTCTTC
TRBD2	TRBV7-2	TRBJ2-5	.	CASSPRTSAMGETQYF	TGTGCCAGCAGCCCCAGGACTAGCGCCATGGGGGAGACCCAGTACTTC